This T cell receptor beta chain was recorded in a study of T cells in Graves' hyperthyroidism and ophthalmopathy. This CDR3 spans 15 amino acids. With 6 bases removed from V and 6 bases from J, the gap between germline ends came to 15 bases. Using RNA transcripts as the source, TCR beta CDR3 regions were amplified. Carried out on the TCR CDR3, a first-round RT-PCR used the HTBI primer set. Using its own MiXCR run on the multiplex PCR reads, TCRdb lists one record per CDR3 protein. The sample includes 730,000 or so distinct CDR3 sequences, around 20% of them seen just once. The sequence was obtained from a woman aged 45-59 years with Graves' hyperthyroidism that later progressed to Graves' ophthalmopathy. This chain joins TRBV12-3 or TRBV12-4 and TRBJ1-6, with a weak D call TRBD1 (6 bases). Sequenced input: blood. The CDR3 sequence: CASSQGTRLNSPLHF. CDR3 DNA sequence: TGTGCCAGCAGCCAAGGGACAAGGCTTAATTCACCCCTCCACTTT.